This T cell receptor beta chain stems from a study of response to subunit inactivated influenza vaccine. This clonotype has only a few counts. Its target is not known. Germline lookup yields CDR1 DFQATT and CDR2 SNEGSKA (reference sequence). The CDR3 is made up of 14 amino acids. Between the trimmed V and J ends, which lost 1 base and 1 base, there was a span of 7 bases. Points from the study as a whole: Few new T cells, the authors suggested, are recruited by each seasonal influenza vaccination.

Via MiXCR, TCRdb re-called the RT-PCR reads, giving one row per CDR3 protein. The top ten hold around 33% of the sample, which has 170,000 or so distinct CDR3 sequences, about 10% seen once. The sample consisted of CD8+ T cells sorted from PBMCs, taken less than 30 months after vaccination. This clonotype originated in a man aged 50-75 years who received an inactivated influenza vaccine. The chain has TRBV20-1 and TRBJ2-2; weak D call: TRBD1 (5 bases). CDR3 bases: TGCAGTGCTAGAGCCCAGGGGAACACCGGGGAGCTGTTTTTT. Translating it yields CSARAQGNTGELFF.